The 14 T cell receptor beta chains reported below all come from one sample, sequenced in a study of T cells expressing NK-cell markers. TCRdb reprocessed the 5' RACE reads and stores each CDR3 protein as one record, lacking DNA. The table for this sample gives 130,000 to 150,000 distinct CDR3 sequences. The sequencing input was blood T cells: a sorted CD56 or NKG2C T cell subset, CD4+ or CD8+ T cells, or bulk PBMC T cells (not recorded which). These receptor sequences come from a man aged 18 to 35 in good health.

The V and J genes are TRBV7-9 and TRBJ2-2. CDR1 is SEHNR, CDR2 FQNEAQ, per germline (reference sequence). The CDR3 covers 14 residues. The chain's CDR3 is CASSVAVVTGELFF.

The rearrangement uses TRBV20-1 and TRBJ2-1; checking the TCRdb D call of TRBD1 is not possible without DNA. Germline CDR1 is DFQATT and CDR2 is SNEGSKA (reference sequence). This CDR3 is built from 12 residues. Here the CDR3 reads CSVHMGDRRQFF.

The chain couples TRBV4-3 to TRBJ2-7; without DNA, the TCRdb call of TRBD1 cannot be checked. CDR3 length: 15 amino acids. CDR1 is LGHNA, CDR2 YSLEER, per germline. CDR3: CASSQFSGPSYEQYF.

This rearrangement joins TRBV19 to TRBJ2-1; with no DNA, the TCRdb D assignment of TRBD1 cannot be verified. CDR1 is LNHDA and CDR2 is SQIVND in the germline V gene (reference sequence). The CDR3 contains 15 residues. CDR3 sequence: CASSIQGSFYNEQFF.

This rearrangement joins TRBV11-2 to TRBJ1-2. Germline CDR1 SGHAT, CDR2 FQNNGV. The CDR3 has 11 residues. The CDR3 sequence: CASSSYDGYTF.

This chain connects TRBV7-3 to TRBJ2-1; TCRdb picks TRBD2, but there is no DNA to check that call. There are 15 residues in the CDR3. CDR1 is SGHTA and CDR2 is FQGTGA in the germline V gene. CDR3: CASNSEGPTLNEQFF.

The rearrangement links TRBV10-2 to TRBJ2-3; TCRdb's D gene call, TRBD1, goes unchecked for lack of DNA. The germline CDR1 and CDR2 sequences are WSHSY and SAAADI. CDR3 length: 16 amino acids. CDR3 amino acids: CASTRPQGGGTDTQYF.

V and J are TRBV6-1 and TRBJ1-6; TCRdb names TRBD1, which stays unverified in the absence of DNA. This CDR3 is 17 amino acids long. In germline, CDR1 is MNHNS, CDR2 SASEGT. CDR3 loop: CASSLLGTGRDNSPLHF.

Here the CDR3 reads CASSQDGTSHTDTQYF. The chain is built from TRBV14 and TRBJ2-3; TCRdb's D call, TRBD2, is unchecked because there is no DNA. The CDR3 extends over 16 amino acids. Looked up from germline, CDR1 is SGHDN and CDR2 is FVKESK.

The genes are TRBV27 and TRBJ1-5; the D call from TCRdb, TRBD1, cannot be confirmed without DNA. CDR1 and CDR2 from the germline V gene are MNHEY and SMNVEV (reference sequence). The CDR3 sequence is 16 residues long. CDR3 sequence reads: CASSLRVPRAHQPQHF.

This chain's CDR3 is CATNTGATTEAFF. The chain recombines TRBV11-2 with TRBJ1-1; there is no DNA to check the TCRdb D call of TRBD1. Germline V gene data show CDR1 as SGHAT and CDR2 as FQNNGV. The CDR3 has 13 amino acids.

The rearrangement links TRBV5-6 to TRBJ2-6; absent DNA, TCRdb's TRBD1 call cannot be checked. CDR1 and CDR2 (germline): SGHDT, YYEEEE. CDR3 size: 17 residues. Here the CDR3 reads CASKGGRSGSGANVLTF.

The CDR3 here is CASSLVGLSPEETQYF. This chain uses TRBV12-3 or TRBV12-4 with TRBJ2-5; TCRdb calls TRBD2, which cannot be checked without DNA. The CDR3 covers 16 residues.

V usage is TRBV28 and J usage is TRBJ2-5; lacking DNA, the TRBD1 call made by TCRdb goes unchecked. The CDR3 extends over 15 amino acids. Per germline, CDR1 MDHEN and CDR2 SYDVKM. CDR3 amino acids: CASSSTGRVQETQYF. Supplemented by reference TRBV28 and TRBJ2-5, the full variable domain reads DVKVTQSSRYLVKRTGEKVFLECVQDMDHENMFWYRQDPGLGLRLIYFSYDVKMKEKGDIPEGYSVSREKKERFSLILESASTNQTSMYLCASSSTGRVQETQYFGPGTRLLVL.